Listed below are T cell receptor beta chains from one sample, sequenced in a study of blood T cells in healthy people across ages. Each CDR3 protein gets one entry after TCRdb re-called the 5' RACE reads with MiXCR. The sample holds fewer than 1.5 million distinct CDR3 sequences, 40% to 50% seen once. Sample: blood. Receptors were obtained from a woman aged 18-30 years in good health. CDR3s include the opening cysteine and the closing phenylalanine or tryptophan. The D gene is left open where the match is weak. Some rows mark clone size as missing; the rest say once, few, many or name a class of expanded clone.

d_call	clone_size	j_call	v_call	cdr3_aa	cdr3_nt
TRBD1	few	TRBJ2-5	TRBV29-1	CSVRDRGLAETQYF	TGCAGCGTTCGGGACAGGGGGTTAGCTGAGACCCAGTACTTC
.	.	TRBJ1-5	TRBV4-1	CASSQEGGRASNQPQHF	TGCGCCAGCAGCCAAGAGGGTGGGAGAGCTAGCAATCAGCCCCAGCATTTT
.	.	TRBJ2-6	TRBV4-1	CASGPSSVLTF	TGCGCCAGCGGTCCATCTAGCGTCCTGACTTTC
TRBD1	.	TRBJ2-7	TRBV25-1	CASSDFGWGGTGPYEQYF	TGTGCCAGCAGTGATTTTGGCTGGGGCGGGACAGGCCCCTACGAGCAGTACTTC
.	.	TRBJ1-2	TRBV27	CASSPLTQGGYGYTF	TGTGCCAGCAGTCCGCTGACACAGGGTGGCTATGGCTACACCTTC
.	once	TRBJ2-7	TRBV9	CASSPGRVTYEQYF	TGTGCCAGCAGCCCGGGCCGCGTTACCTACGAGCAGTACTTC
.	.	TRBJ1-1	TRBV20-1	CSARDGTYMNTEAFF	TGCAGTGCTAGAGATGGGACCTACATGAACACTGAAGCTTTCTTT
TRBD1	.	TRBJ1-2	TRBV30	CAWSPAGGYYGYTF	TGTGCCTGGAGTCCGGCAGGGGGCTACTATGGCTACACCTTC
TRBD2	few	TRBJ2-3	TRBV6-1	CASSRGGLRSTDTQYF	TGTGCCAGCAGTCGGGGGGGCCTTCGTAGCACAGATACGCAGTATTTT
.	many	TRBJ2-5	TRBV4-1	CASSQVANQETQYF	TGCGCCAGCAGCCAAGTGGCGAATCAAGAGACCCAGTACTTC
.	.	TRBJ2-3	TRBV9	CASSDSPKLAGPDTQYF	TGTGCCAGCAGCGACTCACCGAAACTAGCTGGACCAGATACGCAGTATTTT
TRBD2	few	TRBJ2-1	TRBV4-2	CASSQDQLAGWYNEQFF	TGTGCCAGCAGCCAAGATCAACTAGCGGGATGGTACAATGAGCAGTTCTTC
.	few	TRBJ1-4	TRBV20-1	CSARGSDTLLNEKLFF	TGCAGTGCGAGGGGGAGTGATACTCTCCTTAATGAAAAACTGTTTTTT
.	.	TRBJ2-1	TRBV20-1	CSPLGGVYNEQFF	TGCAGTCCCCTTGGCGGGGTCTACAATGAGCAGTTCTTC
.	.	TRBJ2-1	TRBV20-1	CSARDNTNEQFF	TGCAGTGCTAGAGATAATACGAATGAGCAGTTCTTC
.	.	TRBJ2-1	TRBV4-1	CASSQSLAKGVNEQFF	TGCGCCAGCAGCCAATCACTAGCGAAGGGGGTCAATGAGCAGTTCTTC
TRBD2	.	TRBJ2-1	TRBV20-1	CSAHDSGSGGNEQFF	TGCAGTGCCCATGATAGCGGGTCCGGGGGCAATGAGCAGTTCTTC
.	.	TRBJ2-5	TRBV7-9	CASSIYRSGEETQYF	TGTGCCAGCAGCATCTACAGGAGCGGAGAGGAGACCCAGTACTTC
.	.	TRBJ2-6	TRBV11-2	CASNRRSGANVLTF	TGTGCCAGCAACCGACGCTCTGGGGCCAACGTCCTGACTTTC
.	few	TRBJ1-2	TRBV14	CASSQEGFRYGYTF	TGTGCCAGCAGCCAAGAGGGTTTCCGCTATGGCTACACCTTC
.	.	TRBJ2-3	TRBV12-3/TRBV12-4	CASSLFGGADTQYF	TGTGCCAGCAGTTTATTCGGCGGAGCAGATACGCAGTATTTT
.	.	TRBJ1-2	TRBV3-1	CASSQEGWDGYTF	TGTGCCAGCAGCCAAGAAGGTTGGGATGGCTACACCTTC
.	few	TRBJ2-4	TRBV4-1	CASSPGQARSAKNIQYF	TGCGCCAGCAGCCCCGGCCAGGCCCGATCTGCCAAAAACATTCAGTACTTC
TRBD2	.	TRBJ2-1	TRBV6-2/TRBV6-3	CASSYVGTSGGAVDEQFF	TGTGCCAGCAGTTACGTGGGGACTAGCGGGGGGGCCGTTGATGAGCAGTTCTTC
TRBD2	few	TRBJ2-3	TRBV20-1	CSARGSGGPGLGTDTQYF	TGCAGTGCTAGAGGCAGCGGGGGGCCAGGTTTGGGCACAGATACGCAGTATTTT
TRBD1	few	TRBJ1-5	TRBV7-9	CASSLSLTPGGNQPQHF	TGTGCCAGCAGCTTATCCCTCACCCCAGGGGGGAATCAGCCCCAGCATTTT
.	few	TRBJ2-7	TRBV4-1	CASSQQGLYEQYF	TGCGCCAGCAGCCAACAGGGGCTCTACGAGCAGTACTTC
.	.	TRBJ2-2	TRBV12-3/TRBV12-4	CASSFLATGELFF	TGTGCCAGCAGTTTTCTAGCCACCGGGGAGCTGTTTTTT
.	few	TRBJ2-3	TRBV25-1	CASSDRRGSAPTDTQYF	TGTGCCAGCAGTGATCGGAGAGGCAGCGCTCCGACAGATACGCAGTATTTT
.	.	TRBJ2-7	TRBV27	CASSRYSPTEQYF	TGTGCCAGTTCTAGGTATTCCCCTACTGAGCAGTACTTC
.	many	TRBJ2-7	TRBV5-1	CASSLDNEQYF	TGCGCCAGCAGCTTGGACAACGAGCAGTACTTC
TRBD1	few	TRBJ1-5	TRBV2	CASSSTGGIGQPQHF	TGTGCCAGCAGCTCTACAGGGGGGATTGGCCAGCCCCAGCATTTT
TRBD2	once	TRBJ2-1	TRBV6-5	CASSYSSGSGGFNEQFF	TGTGCCAGCAGTTACTCGTCTGGTAGCGGGGGTTTCAATGAGCAGTTCTTC
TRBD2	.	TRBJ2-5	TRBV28	CASSLAGGLTGTQYF	TGTGCCAGCAGTTTAGCGGGGGGGTTGACGGGGACCCAGTACTTC
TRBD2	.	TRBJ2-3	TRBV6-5	CASSLTPSGGKTDTQYF	TGTGCCAGCAGCTTAACACCTAGCGGGGGGAAGACAGATACGCAGTATTTT
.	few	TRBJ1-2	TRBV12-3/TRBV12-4	CASTDPGAGSGGYTF	TGTGCCAGCACCGACCCGGGGGCCGGATCAGGAGGCTACACCTTC
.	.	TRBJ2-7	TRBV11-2	CASSLVVRSGVSNRSPEQYF	TGTGCCAGTAGCTTAGTGGTTCGGTCCGGGGTGTCGAACCGTTCCCCCGAGCAGTACTTC
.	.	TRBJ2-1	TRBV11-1	CASSPDRGFREQFF	TGTGCCAGCAGCCCAGATCGGGGGTTTCGTGAGCAGTTCTTC
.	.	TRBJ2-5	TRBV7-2	CASSVGAKWAGRSQETQYF	TGTGCCAGCAGCGTCGGCGCTAAGTGGGCTGGACGATCCCAAGAGACCCAGTACTTC
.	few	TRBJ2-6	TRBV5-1	CASEENSGANVLTF	TGCGCCAGCGAGGAAAACTCTGGGGCCAACGTCCTGACTTTC
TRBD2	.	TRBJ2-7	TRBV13	CASRVVAGPTYEQYF	TGTGCCAGCAGAGTAGTAGCGGGACCGACCTACGAGCAGTACTTC
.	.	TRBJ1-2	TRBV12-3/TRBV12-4	CASSLAQGRLNYGYTF	TGTGCCAGCAGTTTAGCCCAGGGACGGCTTAACTATGGCTACACCTTC
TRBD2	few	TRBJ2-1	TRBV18	CASSPPATSGYNEQFF	TGTGCCAGCTCACCACCGGCGACTAGCGGCTACAATGAGCAGTTCTTC
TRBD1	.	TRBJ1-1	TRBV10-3	CAISEGQETEAFF	TGTGCCATCAGTGAGGGACAGGAGACTGAAGCTTTCTTT
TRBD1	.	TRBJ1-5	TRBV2	CACRGTGNQPQHF	TGTGCCTGCAGGGGGACAGGCAATCAGCCCCAGCATTTT
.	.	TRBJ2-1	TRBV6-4	CADPNNEQFF	TGTGCCGACCCAAACAATGAGCAGTTCTTC
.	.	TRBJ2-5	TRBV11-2	CASSPWDGQETQYF	TGTGCCAGCAGCCCCTGGGACGGACAAGAGACCCAGTACTTC
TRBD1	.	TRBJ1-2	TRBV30	CAWTQGASNYGYTF	TGTGCCTGGACCCAGGGGGCGTCTAACTATGGCTACACCTTC
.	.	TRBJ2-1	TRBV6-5	CASSYSSTLNEQFF	TGTGCCAGCAGTTACTCGAGCACGCTCAATGAGCAGTTCTTC
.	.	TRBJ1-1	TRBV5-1	CASSSGATPNTEAFF	TGCGCCAGCAGCTCGGGGGCCACCCCGAACACTGAAGCTTTCTTT
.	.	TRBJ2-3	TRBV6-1	CASSEKATDTQYF	TGTGCCAGCAGTGAAAAGGCCACAGATACGCAGTATTTT
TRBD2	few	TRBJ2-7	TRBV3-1	CASSDLTSGSHEQYF	TGTGCCAGCTCGGACCTGACTAGCGGGAGCCACGAGCAGTACTTC
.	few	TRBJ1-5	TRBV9	CASSGSGNQPQHF	TGTGCCAGCAGCGGATCGGGCAATCAGCCCCAGCATTTT
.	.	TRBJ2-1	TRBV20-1	CSVDRPFSPYNEQFF	TGCAGTGTCGATCGCCCCTTTAGCCCCTACAATGAGCAGTTCTTC
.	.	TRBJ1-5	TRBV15	CATSRDGDNQPQHF	TGTGCCACCAGCAGAGATGGGGACAACCAGCCCCAGCATTTT